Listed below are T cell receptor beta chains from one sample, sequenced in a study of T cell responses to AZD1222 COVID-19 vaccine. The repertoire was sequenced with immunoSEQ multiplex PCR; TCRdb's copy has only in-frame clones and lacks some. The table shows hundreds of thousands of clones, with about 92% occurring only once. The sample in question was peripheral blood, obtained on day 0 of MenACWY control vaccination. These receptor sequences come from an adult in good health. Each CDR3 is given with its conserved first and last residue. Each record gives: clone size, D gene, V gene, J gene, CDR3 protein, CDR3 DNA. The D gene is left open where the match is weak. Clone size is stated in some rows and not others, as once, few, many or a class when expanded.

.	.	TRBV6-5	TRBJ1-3	CASSLGAHSGNTIYF	TGTGCCAGCAGTTTGGGGGCGCACTCTGGAAACACCATATATTTT
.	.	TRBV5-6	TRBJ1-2	CASSRGWQDEGYGYTF	TGTGCCAGCAGTCGAGGATGGCAGGATGAGGGCTATGGCTACACCTTC
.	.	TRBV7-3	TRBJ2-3	CASSPDRSTDTQYF	TGTGCCAGCAGCCCCGACAGGTCCACAGATACGCAGTATTTT
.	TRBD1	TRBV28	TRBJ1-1	CASSFLGQGNTEAFF	TGTGCCAGCAGTTTCTTGGGACAGGGGAACACTGAAGCTTTCTTT
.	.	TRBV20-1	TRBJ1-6	CSASESLTSYYNSPLHF	TGCAGTGCTAGTGAGAGTCTTACATCCTACTATAATTCACCCCTCCACTTT
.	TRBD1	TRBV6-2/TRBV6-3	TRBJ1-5	CASSRDRVKPQHF	TGTGCCAGCAGTCGGGACAGGGTCAAGCCCCAGCATTTT
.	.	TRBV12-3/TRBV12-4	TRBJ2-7	CASSPHGHEQYF	TGTGCCAGCAGTCCCCATGGGCACGAGCAGTACTTC
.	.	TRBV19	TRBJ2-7	CASSTDRGYEQYF	TGTGCCAGTAGTACGGACAGAGGCTACGAGCAGTACTTC
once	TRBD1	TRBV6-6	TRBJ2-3	CASSYGTVTDTQYF	TGTGCCAGCAGTTATGGGACAGTCACAGATACGCAGTATTTT
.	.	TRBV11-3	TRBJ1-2	CASSFDEGGSYYGYTF	TGTGCCAGCAGCTTCGATGAGGGGGGGTCTTATTACGGCTACACCTTC
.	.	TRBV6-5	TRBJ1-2	CASRRTGIDYGYTF	TGTGCCAGCAGGAGAACAGGGATAGACTATGGCTACACCTTC
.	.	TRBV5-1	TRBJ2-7	CASSLGAGESEQYF	TGCGCCAGCAGCTTGGGGGCAGGGGAATCCGAGCAGTACTTC
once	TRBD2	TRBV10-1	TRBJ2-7	CASSTSGVSSYEQYF	TGCGCCAGCAGCACCAGCGGGGTGAGCTCCTACGAGCAGTACTTC